The 21 T cell receptor beta chains reported below all come from one sample, sequenced in a study of metastatic and nonmetastatic thyroid tumors. TCRdb called clones again from the PCR reads with MiXCR. The table has about 13,000 clones, 30% to 40% seen once. Each patient came to thyroid surgery without any prior treatment (of any kind). Sequenced: tumor tissue. The receptors originated from a male donor with papillary thyroid cancer or a benign thyroid nodule (not recorded which). Some clones in this sample may be carry-over from other donors' samples.

The chain combines TRBV20-1 with TRBJ2-3; tentatively, D is TRBD1 (6 bases). Germline V CDR1 and CDR2: DFQATT, SNEGSKA (reference sequence). The CDR3 is 15 amino acids. Trimming cost V 2 bases and J 2 bases, with 14 bases left between them. The CDR3 DNA sequence: TGCAGTGCTAGAAACAGGGAGAAGTCCACAGATACGCAGTATTTT. Its translation: CSARNREKSTDTQYF.

The chain is built from TRBV11-2 and TRBJ2-7; D unclear. Per the germline V gene, CDR1 is SGHAT and CDR2 is FQNNGV. Trimming left V 2 bases short and J 3 bases short, with 8 bases between. This CDR3 is 13 amino acids long. CDR3 sequence: CASSLLGIYEQYF. CDR3 bases: TGTGCCAGCAGCTTACTAGGGATCTACGAGCAGTACTTC.

The chain uses TRBV12-3 or TRBV12-4 and TRBJ2-7, with TRBD2 matching over 11 bases. The CDR3 is 15 amino acids. With V trimmed by 4 bases and J by 2 bases, 4 bases remained unmatched. CDR3 DNA sequence: TGTGCCAGCAGTTCAATAGCGGGAGGGCCCTACGAGCAGTACTTC. Its protein product is CASSSIAGGPYEQYF.

The chain combines TRBV19 with TRBJ1-6, with D unclear. Germline-derived CDR1 and CDR2 are LNHDA and SQIVND (reference sequence). The CDR3 is 17 residues long. V was trimmed by 1 base and J by 0 bases, leaving 10 bases between them. CDR3 DNA sequence: TGTGCCAGTAGTATAGGATTATTGAGCTCCTATAATTCACCCCTCCACTTT. Translated, it gives CASSIGLLSSYNSPLHF.

The chain uses TRBV28 and TRBJ1-5; D not certain. The CDR3 sequence is 14 residues long. Per germline, CDR1 MDHEN and CDR2 SYDVKM. Trimming took off 5 bases at V and 7 bases at J, with 15 bases between the two ends. CDR3: CASSPDGTRQPQHF. DNA for the CDR3: TGTGCCAGCAGTCCTGACGGTACGAGACAGCCCCAGCATTTT. Based on the CDR3 plus reference TRBV28 and TRBJ1-5, the full variable domain is DVKVTQSSRYLVKRTGEKVFLECVQDMDHENMFWYRQDPGLGLRLIYFSYDVKMKEKGDIPEGYSVSREKKERFSLILESASTNQTSMYLCASSPDGTRQPQHFGDGTRLSIL.

In its sample, this clone ranks as medium-sized. For the CDR3, the DNA is TGCAGTGCTAGAGAAGGGGGCGGCTATGGCTACACCTTC. Translating gives CSAREGGGYGYTF. The chain uses TRBV20-1 and TRBJ1-2, with 7 positions matching TRBD1. The CDR3 covers 13 residues. Germline CDR1 and CDR2: DFQATT and SNEGSKA (reference sequence). Unmatched junction bases numbered 2, after V lost 0 bases and J lost 4 bases.

V and J are TRBV20-1 and TRBJ2-7; D remains ambiguous. CDR1 and CDR2 from the germline V gene are DFQATT and SNEGSKA (reference sequence). V lost 0 bases to trimming and J lost 4 bases, with 4 bases between them. The length of the CDR3 is 11 residues. CDR3 amino acids: CSAREDYEQYF. The CDR3 nucleotides read TGCAGTGCTAGAGAAGATTACGAGCAGTACTTC.

This clone was found a few times. The chain couples TRBV9 to TRBJ2-7; 9 positions agree with TRBD2. CDR3 length: 13 residues. J gave up 5 bases and V 3 bases, and 3 bases lay outside the gene matches. In germline, CDR1 is SGDLS, CDR2 YYNGEE. CDR3 protein: CASSEGLANEQYF. The CDR3 DNA is TGTGCCAGCAGCGAGGGACTAGCCAACGAGCAGTACTTC.

This chain connects TRBV24-1 to TRBJ2-7; the D is unclear. There are 17 residues in the CDR3. Trimming left V 1 base short and J 0 bases short, with 15 bases between. Germline V lookup: CDR1 KGHDR, CDR2 SFDVKD. The CDR3 DNA follows: TGTGCCACCAGTGATTTCCCCCAGGAAGAAATCTCCTACGAGCAGTACTTC. As protein: CATSDFPQEEISYEQYF.

The chain uses TRBV6-9 and TRBJ1-4, with D unresolved. CDR3 length: 14 amino acids. Germline-derived CDR1 and CDR2 are MNHGY and SVAAGI. Trimming pared 1 base from V and 7 bases from J, leaving 10 bases between. The CDR3 is CASSYYGVGEKLFF. In nucleotides, the CDR3 is TGTGCCAGCAGTTATTATGGGGTGGGTGAAAAACTGTTTTTT.

Comment on this clone: A read error may account for a junction end that differs from germline. In the same sample, other DNA sequences code for this CDR3. V gene TRBV10-3 combines with J gene TRBJ1-1; TRBD1 might be the D (5 bases). The V gene's germline CDR1 is ENHRY and CDR2 SYGVKD. This CDR3 spans 14 amino acids. The CDR3 loop is CAINRDPTGGEAFF. CDR3 in DNA: TGTGCCATCAACCGAGACCCGACGGGGGGTGAAGCTTTTTTT.

Sample share makes this clone large. The V gene is TRBV4-1, the J gene TRBJ2-7; 8 bases fit TRBD2. The CDR3 totals 15 residues. The V and J ends lost 0 bases and 3 bases, in that order; junction bases with no gene match: 4. Looked up from germline, CDR1 is MGHRA and CDR2 is YSYEKL. The CDR3 DNA reads as TGCGCCAGCAGCCAAGATCCGGGAGGGGACTACGAGCAGTACTTC. Its translation is CASSQDPGGDYEQYF.

Judged by abundance, this clone is medium-sized. The chain carries TRBV5-6 and TRBJ2-2, with D perhaps being TRBD1 or TRBD2 (5 bases each). This CDR3 is built from 15 residues. Trimming took 4 bases from V and 4 from J, leaving 14 bases between them. Germline V gene data show CDR1 as SGHDT and CDR2 as YYEEEE. Here the CDR3 DNA reads TGTGCCAGCAGCCGCTTAGAGGGACGCACCGGGGAGCTGTTTTTT. It translates to CASSRLEGRTGELFF.

The genes are TRBV29-1 and TRBJ1-4, with D unclear. Germline CDR1 is SQVTM and CDR2 is ANQGSEA. The V end was cut by 4 bases, the J end by 2 bases, with 5 bases between. The CDR3 contains 12 residues. Here the CDR3 reads CSVGWTNEKLFF. CDR3 nucleotide sequence: TGCAGCGTTGGATGGACTAATGAAAAACTGTTTTTT. The variable domain in full, with the rest retrieved from reference TRBV29-1 and TRBJ1-4, is SAVISQKPSRDICQRGTSLTIQCQVDSQVTMMFWYRQQPGQSLTLIATANQGSEATYESGFVIDKFPISRPNLTFSTLTVSNMSPEDSSIYLCSVGWTNEKLFFGSGTQLSVL.

This rearrangement joins TRBV25-1 to TRBJ2-3, with a possible D match to TRBD2 (5 bases). The CDR3 is made up of 20 amino acids. Trimming pared 7 bases from V and 8 bases from J, leaving 37 bases between. From germline, CDR1 is MGHDK and CDR2 SYGVNS. The DNA for the CDR3 is TGTGCCAGCACCGCGTTCCTCAACACCTACGGAGGCCCTCCGACCGGTACGCAGTATTTT. It encodes CASTAFLNTYGGPPTGTQYF.

The chain carries TRBV28 and TRBJ2-7; possible D gene TRBD2, 5 bases. V was pared by 2 bases and J by 4 bases, with 6 bases between. The CDR3 consists of 12 residues. The germline V gene encodes CDR1 MDHEN and CDR2 SYDVKM. DNA for the CDR3: TGTGCCAGCAGTTTACCGGGGTACGAGCAGTACTTC. Protein product: CASSLPGYEQYF. Combining the CDR3 with reference TRBV28 and TRBJ2-7 gives the whole variable domain DVKVTQSSRYLVKRTGEKVFLECVQDMDHENMFWYRQDPGLGLRLIYFSYDVKMKEKGDIPEGYSVSREKKERFSLILESASTNQTSMYLCASSLPGYEQYFGPGTRLTVT.

V gene TRBV5-5 combines with J gene TRBJ2-7, with a possible D match to TRBD2 (6 bases). Trimming removed 2 bases at V and 2 bases at J, with 14 bases between. The CDR3 has 15 amino acids. Germline V lookup: CDR1 SGHKS, CDR2 YYEKEE (reference sequence). Written as DNA, the CDR3 is TGTGCCAGCAGCTTAATGGAGGGAGCCACCTACGAGCAGTACTTC. The encoded protein is CASSLMEGATYEQYF.

There are a few counts of this clone. A junction end diverges from the germline sequence, so it may reflect a read error. The chain carries TRBV6-1 and TRBJ1-2; 8 nucleotides match TRBD1. Germline lookup yields CDR1 MNHNS and CDR2 SASEGT. The CDR3 totals 14 residues. Here the CDR3 reads CTSSGYRGEAGYTF. DNA of the CDR3: TGTACCAGCAGTGGCTACAGGGGGGAAGCAGGCTACACCTTC.

The V gene is TRBV30, the J gene TRBJ1-5; 7 bases are a match to TRBD1. Losses at the gene ends were 1 base for V and 3 bases for J; bases not matched to a gene: 3. The CDR3 extends over 14 amino acids. From germline, CDR1 is GTSNPN and CDR2 SVGIG (reference sequence). CDR3 DNA sequence: TGTGCCTGGAGTGCCGGGACAGTCAATCAGCCCCAGCATTTT. Translated: CAWSAGTVNQPQHF.

Judged by abundance, this clone is medium-sized (0.01 to 0.1%). CDR3 in DNA: TGTGCCAGCGGGGAGTGGGACGAGCAGTACTTC. Translated: CASGEWDEQYF. The chain has TRBV3-1 and TRBJ2-7; D may be TRBD2 (5 bases). The V gene lost 8 bases and the J gene lost 5 bases, with 10 bases spanning the gap. Germline V gene data show CDR1 as LGHDT and CDR2 as YNNKEL (reference sequence). The CDR3 runs 11 residues.

This clone is categorized as medium-sized. The rearrangement links TRBV12-5 to TRBJ2-3, with 9 bases matching TRBD1. The germline V gene encodes CDR1 LGHNT and CDR2 FRNRAP. The V gene end was trimmed by 1 base and the J gene end by 2 bases; junction bases not matched to a gene: 1. The CDR3 totals 15 residues. The CDR3 coding sequence is TGTGCTAGTGGTTTGGGGACAGGGGACACAGATACGCAGTATTTT. This translates into CASGLGTGDTDTQYF.